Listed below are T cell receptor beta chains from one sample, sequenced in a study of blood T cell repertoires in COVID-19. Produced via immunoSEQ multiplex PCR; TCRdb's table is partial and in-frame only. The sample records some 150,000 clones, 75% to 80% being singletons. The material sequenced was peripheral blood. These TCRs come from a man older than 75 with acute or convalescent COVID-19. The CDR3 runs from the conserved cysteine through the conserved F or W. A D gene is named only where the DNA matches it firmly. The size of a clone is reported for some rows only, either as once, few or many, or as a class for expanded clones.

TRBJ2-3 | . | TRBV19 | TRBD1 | CASRSGQGARNTQYF | TGTGCCAGTAGATCTGGACAGGGGGCGCGAAATACGCAGTATTTT
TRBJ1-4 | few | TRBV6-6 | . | CASSPRNFQDPTNEKLFF | TGTGCCAGCAGTCCCCGAAACTTTCAGGATCCAACTAATGAAAAACTGTTTTTT
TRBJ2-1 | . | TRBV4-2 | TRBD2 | CASSQVGSGGAGSYNEQFF | TGTGCCAGCAGCCAAGTCGGTAGCGGGGGGGCCGGTTCCTACAATGAGCAGTTCTTC
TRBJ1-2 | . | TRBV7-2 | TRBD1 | CASSLGTGRNYGYTF | TGTGCCAGCAGCTTGGGGACAGGACGTAACTATGGCTACACCTTC
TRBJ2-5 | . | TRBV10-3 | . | CAIPPRGNKETQYF | TGTGCCATCCCCCCACGGGGGAATAAAGAGACCCAGTACTTC
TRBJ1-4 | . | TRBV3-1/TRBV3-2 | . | CASSRRAGANEKLFF | TGTGCCAGCAGCCGGAGGGCCGGGGCTAATGAAAAACTGTTTTTT
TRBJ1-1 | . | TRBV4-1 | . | CASSQAWGGNTEAFF | TGCGCCAGCAGCCAAGCATGGGGCGGGAACACTGAAGCTTTCTTT
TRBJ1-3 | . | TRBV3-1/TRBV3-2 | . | CASSQDTTGRSGNTIYF | TGTGCCAGCAGCCAAGACACCACAGGCCGCTCTGGAAACACCATATATTTT
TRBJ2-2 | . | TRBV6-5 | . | CASREGGELFF | TGTGCCAGCAGGGAGGGCGGGGAGCTGTTTTTT
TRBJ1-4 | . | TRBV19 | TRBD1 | CASSSGTEDEKLFF | TGTGCCAGTAGTTCCGGGACAGAGGACGAAAAACTGTTTTTT
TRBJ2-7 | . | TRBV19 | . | CASSIGGRGLFEQYF | TGTGCCAGTAGTATAGGAGGTAGAGGGCTCTTCGAGCAGTACTTC
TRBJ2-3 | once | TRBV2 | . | CASKTYSTDTQYF | TGTGCCAGCAAGACTTACAGCACAGATACGCAGTATTTT
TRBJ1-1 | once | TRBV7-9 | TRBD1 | CASSPDRIEGAFF | TGTGCCAGCAGCCCGGACAGGATAGAAGGAGCTTTCTTT
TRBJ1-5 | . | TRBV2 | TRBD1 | CASSESLGQWGNQPQHF | TGTGCCAGCAGTGAAAGCCTGGGACAGTGGGGCAATCAGCCCCAGCATTTT
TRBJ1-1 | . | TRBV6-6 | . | CATLRSRGWGSEAFF | TGTGCCACCCTCAGGAGCCGGGGATGGGGATCTGAAGCTTTCTTT
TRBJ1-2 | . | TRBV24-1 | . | CATSEGVRGYTF | TGTGCCACCAGTGAGGGAGTCCGTGGCTACACCTTC
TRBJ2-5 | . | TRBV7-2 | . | CASSLASFQETQYF | TGTGCCAGCAGCTTAGCTAGCTTCCAGGAGACCCAGTACTTC
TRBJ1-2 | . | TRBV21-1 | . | CASLNCGYTF | TGTGCCAGCTTAAACTGTGGCTACACCTTC
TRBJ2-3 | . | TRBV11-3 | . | CASSFLDTQYF | TGTGCCAGCAGCTTCCTGGATACGCAGTATTTT
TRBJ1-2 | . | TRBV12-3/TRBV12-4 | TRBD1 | CASSPGGRYGYTF | TGTGCCAGCAGTCCAGGGGGGAGGTATGGCTACACCTTC
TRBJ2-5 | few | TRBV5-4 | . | CASSLGGGAGETQYF | TGTGCCAGCAGCTTGGGAGGGGGTGCAGGAGAGACCCAGTACTTC
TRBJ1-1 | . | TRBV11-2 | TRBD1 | CASSVREGAGGTEAFF | TGTGCCAGCAGCGTCCGGGAGGGGGCTGGGGGCACTGAAGCTTTCTTT
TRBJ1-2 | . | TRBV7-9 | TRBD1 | CASSLGQSVTNYGYTF | TGTGCCAGCAGCTTGGGACAGTCGGTCACTAACTATGGCTACACCTTC